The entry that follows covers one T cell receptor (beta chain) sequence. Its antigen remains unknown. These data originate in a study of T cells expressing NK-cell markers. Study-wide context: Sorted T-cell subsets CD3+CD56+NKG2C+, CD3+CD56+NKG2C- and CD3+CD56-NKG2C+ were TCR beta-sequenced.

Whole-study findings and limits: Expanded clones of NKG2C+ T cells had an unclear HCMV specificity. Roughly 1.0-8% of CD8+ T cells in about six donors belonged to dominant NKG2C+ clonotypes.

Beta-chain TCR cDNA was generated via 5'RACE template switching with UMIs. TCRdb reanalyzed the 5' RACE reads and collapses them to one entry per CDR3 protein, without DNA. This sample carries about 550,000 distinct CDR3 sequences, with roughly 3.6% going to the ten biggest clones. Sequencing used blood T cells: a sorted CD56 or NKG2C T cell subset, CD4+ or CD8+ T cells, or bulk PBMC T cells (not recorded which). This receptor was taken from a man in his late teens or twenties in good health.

CDR3 sequence: CASSTGPRGTEAFF. This chain joins TRBV5-1 and TRBJ1-1; TCRdb's D call of TRBD1 is untestable without DNA. The length of the CDR3 is 14 residues. Germline V lookup: CDR1 SGHRS, CDR2 YFSETQ.